The clone carrying this T cell receptor beta chain was detected only once. The repertoire was sequenced with immunoSEQ multiplex PCR; TCRdb's copy has only in-frame clones and lacks some. Here the sample spans 70,000 to 95,000 clones, around 93% being singletons. The sample originates from a study of T cell changes during pregnancy in multiple sclerosis. Sample: peripheral blood, taken in the second trimester of pregnancy. The sequence came from a female donor with multiple sclerosis, enrolled in a pregnancy study.

DNA of the CDR3: TGTGCCAGCACTGCAGGGGGCTCACCCCTCCACTTT. Translation gives CASTAGGSPLHF. The chain recombines TRBV2 with TRBJ1-6; 8 bases align to TRBD1. The CDR3 length is 12 residues. After removal of 7 bases from V and 10 bases from J, the junction contained 3 bases not matched to a gene. Looked up from germline, CDR1 is SNHLY and CDR2 is FYNNEI. The entire variable domain, with the rest obtained from reference TRBV2 and TRBJ1-6, is as follows: EPEVTQTPSHQVTQMGQEVILRCVPISNHLYFYWYRQILGQKVEFLVSFYNNEISEKSEIFDDQFSVERPDGSNFTLKIRSTKLEDSAMYFCASTAGGSPLHFGNGTRLTVT.